This T cell receptor beta chain was recovered during a study of early T cells in non-severe SARS-CoV-2 infection. In this sample, this clonotype turned up many times. V was clipped by 6 bases and J by 0 bases, with 8 bases between them. CDR3 size: 13 residues. Germline values: CDR1 LNHNV, CDR2 YYDKDF (reference sequence). The protocol attached unique molecular identifiers to individual cDNA molecules. TCRdb analysed the 5' RACE reads with MiXCR anew, one entry per CDR3 protein. The sample consists of about 30,000 distinct CDR3 sequences, under 7.5% of them appearing once. The rearrangement uses TRBV15 and TRBJ2-5, with D perhaps assigned TRBD1 or TRBD2 (5 bases each). Material: whole blood. This clonotype originated in an adult who was a healthcare worker with PCR-confirmed SARS-CoV-2 infection or an uninfected control (not recorded which). In DNA, the CDR3 is TGTGCCACCAGGGGGACGGACCAAGAGACCCAGTACTTC. Translation: CATRGTDQETQYF.